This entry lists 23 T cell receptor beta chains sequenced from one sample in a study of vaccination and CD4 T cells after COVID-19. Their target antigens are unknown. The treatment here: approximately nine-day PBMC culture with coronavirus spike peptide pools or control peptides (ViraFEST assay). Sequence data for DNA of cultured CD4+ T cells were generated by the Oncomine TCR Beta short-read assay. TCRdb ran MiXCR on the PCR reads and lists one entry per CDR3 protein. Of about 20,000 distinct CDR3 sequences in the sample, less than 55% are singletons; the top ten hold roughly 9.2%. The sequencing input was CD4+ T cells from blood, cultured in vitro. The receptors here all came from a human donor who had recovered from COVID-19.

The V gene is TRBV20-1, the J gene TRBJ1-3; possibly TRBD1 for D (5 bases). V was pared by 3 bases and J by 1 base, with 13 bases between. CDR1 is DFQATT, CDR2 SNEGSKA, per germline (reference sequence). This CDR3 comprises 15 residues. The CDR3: CSARGGTDSGNTIYF. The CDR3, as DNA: TGCAGTGCTAGGGGAGGGACTGATTCTGGAAACACCATATATTTT.

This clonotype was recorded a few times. The CDR3 is CSVGDSPGGQPQHF. For the CDR3, the DNA is TGCAGCGTAGGGGACAGCCCAGGGGGGCAGCCCCAGCATTTT. The genes are TRBV29-1 and TRBJ1-5; the match to TRBD1 covers 7 bases. The germline CDR1 and CDR2 sequences are SQVTM and ANQGSEA. The CDR3 covers 14 residues. The trim removed 6 bases at V and 7 bases at J, leaving 12 bases unmatched.

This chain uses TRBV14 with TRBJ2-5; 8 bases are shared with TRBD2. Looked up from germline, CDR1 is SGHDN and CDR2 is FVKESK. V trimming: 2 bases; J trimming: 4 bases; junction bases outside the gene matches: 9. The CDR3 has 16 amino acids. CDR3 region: CASSQTGGTRIETQYF. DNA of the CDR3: TGTGCCAGCAGCCAAACCGGCGGGACTAGAATAGAGACCCAGTACTTC.

The CDR3 here is CASSPLTGAAFPDTIYF. The CDR3 nucleotides are TGTGCCAGCAGCCCCCTTACGGGCGCAGCCTTTCCCGACACCATATATTTT. The chain carries TRBV11-3 and TRBJ1-3; no firm D call. This CDR3 has 17 residues. V was clipped by 5 bases and J by 8 bases, with 25 bases between them. Germline V gene data show CDR1 as SGHNT and CDR2 as YENEEA. The variable domain in full, completed from reference TRBV11-3 and TRBJ1-3, reads EAGVVQSPRYKIIEKKQPVAFWCNPISGHNTLYWYLQNLGQGPELLIRYENEEAVDDSQLPKDRFSAERLKGVDSTLKIQPAELGDSAVYLCASSPLTGAAFPDTIYFGEGSWLTVV.

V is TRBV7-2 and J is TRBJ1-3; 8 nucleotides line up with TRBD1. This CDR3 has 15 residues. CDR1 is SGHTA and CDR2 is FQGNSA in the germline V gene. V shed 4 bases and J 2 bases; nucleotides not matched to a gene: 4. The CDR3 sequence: CASSSWTGTGNTIYF. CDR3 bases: TGTGCCAGCAGCTCCTGGACAGGGACTGGAAACACCATATATTTT.

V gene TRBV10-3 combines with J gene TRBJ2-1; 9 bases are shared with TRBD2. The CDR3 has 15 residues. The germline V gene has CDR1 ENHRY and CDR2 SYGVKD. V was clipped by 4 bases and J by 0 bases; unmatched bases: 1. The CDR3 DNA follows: TGTGCCATCAGTGCTAGCGGGGCCTCCTACAATGAGCAGTTCTTC. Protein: CAISASGASYNEQFF.

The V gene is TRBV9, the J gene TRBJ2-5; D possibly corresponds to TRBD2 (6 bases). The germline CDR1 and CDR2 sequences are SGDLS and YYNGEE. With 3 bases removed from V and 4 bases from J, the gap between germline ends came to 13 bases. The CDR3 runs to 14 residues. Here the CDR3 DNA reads TGTGCCAGCAGCGAAGGAAGGGGAGGAGAGACCCAGTACTTC. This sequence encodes CASSEGRGGETQYF.

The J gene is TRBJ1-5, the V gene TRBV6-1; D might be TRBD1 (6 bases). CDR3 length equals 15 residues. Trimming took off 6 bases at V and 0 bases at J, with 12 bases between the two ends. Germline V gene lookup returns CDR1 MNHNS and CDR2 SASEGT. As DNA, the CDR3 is TGTGCCAGCAGACACAGGGAAAATAGCAATCAGCCCCAGCATTTT. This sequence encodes CASRHRENSNQPQHF.

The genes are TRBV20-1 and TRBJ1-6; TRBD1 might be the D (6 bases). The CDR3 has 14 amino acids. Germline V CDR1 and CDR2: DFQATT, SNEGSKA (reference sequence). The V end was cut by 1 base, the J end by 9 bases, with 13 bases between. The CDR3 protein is CSARGKQGGSPLHF. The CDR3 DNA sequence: TGCAGTGCTAGAGGGAAACAGGGAGGTTCACCCCTCCACTTT.

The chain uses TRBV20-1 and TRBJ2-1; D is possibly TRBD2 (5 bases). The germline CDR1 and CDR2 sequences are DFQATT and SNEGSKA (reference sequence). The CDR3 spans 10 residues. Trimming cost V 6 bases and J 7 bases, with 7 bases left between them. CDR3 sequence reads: CSAWENEQFF. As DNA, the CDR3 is TGCAGTGCGTGGGAGAATGAGCAGTTCTTC.

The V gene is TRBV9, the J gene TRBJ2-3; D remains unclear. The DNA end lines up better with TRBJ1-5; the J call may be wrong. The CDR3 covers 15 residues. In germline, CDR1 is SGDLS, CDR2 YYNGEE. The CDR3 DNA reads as TGTGCCAGCAGCCCTAGGCCGGGAGCGGCAGATACGCAGCATTTT. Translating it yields CASSPRPGAADTQHF.

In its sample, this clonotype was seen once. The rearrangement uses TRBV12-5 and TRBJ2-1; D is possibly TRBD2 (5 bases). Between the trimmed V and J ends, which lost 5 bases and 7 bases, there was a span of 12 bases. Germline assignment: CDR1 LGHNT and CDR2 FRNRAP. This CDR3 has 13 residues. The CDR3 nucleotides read TGTGCTAGTGGTGTCGGGGTCGGAAATGAGCAGTTCTTC. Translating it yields CASGVGVGNEQFF.

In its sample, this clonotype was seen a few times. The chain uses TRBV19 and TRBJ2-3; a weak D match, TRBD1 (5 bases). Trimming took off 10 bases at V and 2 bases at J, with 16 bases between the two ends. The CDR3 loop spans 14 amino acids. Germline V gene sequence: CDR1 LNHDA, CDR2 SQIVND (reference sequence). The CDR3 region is CATTHPGYTDTQYF. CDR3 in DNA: TGTGCCACCACACATCCAGGGTACACAGATACGCAGTATTTT.

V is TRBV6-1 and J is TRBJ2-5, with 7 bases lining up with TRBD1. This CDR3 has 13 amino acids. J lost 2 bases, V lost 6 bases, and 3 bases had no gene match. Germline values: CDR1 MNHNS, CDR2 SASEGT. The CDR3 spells CASSPTGQETQYF. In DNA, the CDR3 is TGTGCCAGCAGCCCGACAGGGCAAGAGACCCAGTACTTC.

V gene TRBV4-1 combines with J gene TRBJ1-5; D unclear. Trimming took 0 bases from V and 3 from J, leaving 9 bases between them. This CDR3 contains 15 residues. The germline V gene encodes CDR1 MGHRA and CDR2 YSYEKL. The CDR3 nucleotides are TGCGCCAGCAGCCAAGATCACCCATACAATCAGCCCCAGCATTTT. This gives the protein CASSQDHPYNQPQHF.

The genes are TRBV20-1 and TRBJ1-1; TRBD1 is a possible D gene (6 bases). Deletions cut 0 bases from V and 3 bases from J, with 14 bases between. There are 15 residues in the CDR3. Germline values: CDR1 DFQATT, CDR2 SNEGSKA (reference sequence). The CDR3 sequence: CSARDFGGPDTEAFF. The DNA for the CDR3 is TGCAGTGCTAGAGATTTTGGGGGGCCGGACACTGAAGCTTTCTTT.

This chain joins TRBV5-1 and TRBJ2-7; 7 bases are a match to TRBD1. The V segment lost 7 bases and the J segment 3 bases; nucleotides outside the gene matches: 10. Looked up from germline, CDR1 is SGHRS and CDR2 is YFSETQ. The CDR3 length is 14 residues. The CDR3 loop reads CASGNGQAHYEQYF. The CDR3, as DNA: TGCGCCAGCGGGAACGGACAGGCGCACTACGAGCAGTACTTC.

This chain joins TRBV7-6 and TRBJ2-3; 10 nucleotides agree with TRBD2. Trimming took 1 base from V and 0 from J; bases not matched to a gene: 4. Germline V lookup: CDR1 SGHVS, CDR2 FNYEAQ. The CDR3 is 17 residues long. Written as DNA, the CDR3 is TGTGCCAGCAGCTTAGGACTAGCGGGCCCGAGCACAGATACGCAGTATTTT. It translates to CASSLGLAGPSTDTQYF.

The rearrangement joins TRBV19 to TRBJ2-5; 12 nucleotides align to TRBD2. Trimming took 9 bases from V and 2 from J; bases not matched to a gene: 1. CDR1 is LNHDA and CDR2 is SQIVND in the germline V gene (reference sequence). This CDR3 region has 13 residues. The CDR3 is CASGLAGQETQYF. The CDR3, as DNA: TGTGCCAGCGGACTAGCGGGGCAAGAGACCCAGTACTTC.

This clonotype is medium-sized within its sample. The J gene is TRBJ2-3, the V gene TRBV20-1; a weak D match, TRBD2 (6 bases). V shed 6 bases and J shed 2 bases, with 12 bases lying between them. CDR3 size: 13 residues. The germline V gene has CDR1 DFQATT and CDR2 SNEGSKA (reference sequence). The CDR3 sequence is CSAWDLITDTQYF. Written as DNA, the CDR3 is TGCAGTGCCTGGGACTTGATCACAGATACGCAGTATTTT.

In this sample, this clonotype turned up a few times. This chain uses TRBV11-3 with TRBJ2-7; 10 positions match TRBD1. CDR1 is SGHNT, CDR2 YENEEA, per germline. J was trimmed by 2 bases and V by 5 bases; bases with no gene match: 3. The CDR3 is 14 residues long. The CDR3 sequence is CASSRDRGPYEQYF. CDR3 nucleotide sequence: TGTGCCAGCAGCAGGGACAGGGGCCCCTACGAGCAGTACTTC.

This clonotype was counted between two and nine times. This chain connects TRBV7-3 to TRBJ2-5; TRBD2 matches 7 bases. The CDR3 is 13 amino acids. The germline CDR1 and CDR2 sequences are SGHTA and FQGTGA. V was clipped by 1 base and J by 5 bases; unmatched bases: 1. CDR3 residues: CASSLREGETQYF. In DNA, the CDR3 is TGTGCCAGCAGCTTAAGGGAGGGGGAGACCCAGTACTTC.

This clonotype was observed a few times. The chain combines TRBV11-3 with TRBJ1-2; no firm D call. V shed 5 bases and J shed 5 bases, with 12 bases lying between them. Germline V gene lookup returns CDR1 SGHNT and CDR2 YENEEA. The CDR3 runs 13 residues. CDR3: CASSLSDGYGYTF. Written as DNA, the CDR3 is TGTGCCAGCAGCCTTTCGGACGGTTATGGCTACACCTTC.